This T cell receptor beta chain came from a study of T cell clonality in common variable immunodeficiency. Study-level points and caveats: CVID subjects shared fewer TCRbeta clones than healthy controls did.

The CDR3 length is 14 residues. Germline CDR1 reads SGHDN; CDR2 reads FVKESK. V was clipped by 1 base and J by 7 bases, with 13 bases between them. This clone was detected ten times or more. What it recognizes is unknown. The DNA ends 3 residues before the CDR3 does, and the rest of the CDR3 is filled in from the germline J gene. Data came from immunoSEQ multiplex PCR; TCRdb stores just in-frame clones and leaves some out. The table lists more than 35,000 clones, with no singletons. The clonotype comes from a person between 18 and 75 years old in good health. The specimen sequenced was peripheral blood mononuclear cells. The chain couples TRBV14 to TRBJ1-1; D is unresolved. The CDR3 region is CASSQGAAGLEAFF. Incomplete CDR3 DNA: TGTGCCAGCAGCCAAGGGGCTGCAGGCCTTGAA.